Each of the 9 T cell receptor beta chains below was sequenced from the same sample in a study of blood T cell repertoires in COVID-19. The repertoire was sequenced with immunoSEQ multiplex PCR; TCRdb's copy has only in-frame clones and lacks some. In the table there are a few hundred thousand clones, roughly 90% of which are singletons. The material sequenced was peripheral blood. The receptors were sampled from a woman under 40 with COVID-19, enrolled during active disease.

Turning to this clone: The identical CDR3 is also encoded by other nucleotide sequences in the sample. V and J are TRBV18 and TRBJ2-5; no clear D gene. The CDR3 spans 13 residues. Trimming removed 2 bases from V and 2 bases from J, with 6 bases in between. Per germline, CDR1 KGHSH and CDR2 LQKENI. The CDR3 sequence: CASSPSLQETQYF. CDR3 sequence (DNA): TGTGCCAGCTCACCATCCCTTCAAGAGACCCAGTACTTC.

This chain joins TRBV7-3 and TRBJ2-2, with D possibly being TRBD1 (6 bases). V shed 5 bases and J shed 5 bases, with 9 bases lying between them. This CDR3 comprises 13 residues. In germline, CDR1 is SGHTA, CDR2 FQGTGA. The CDR3 DNA reads as TGTGCCAGCAGCGGACAGCAGACCGGGGAGCTGTTTTTT. Protein product: CASSGQQTGELFF.

The rearrangement joins TRBV9 to TRBJ1-3; no clear D gene. The V end lost 0 bases, the J end lost 2 bases, and 9 bases lay between the germline ends. Germline loops: CDR1 SGDLS, CDR2 YYNGEE. This CDR3 region has 15 residues. The CDR3 protein is CASSVVADPGNTIYF. In nucleotides, the CDR3 is TGTGCCAGCAGCGTAGTTGCGGATCCTGGAAACACCATATATTTT.

The rearrangement joins TRBV4-1 to TRBJ2-2, with 13 bases fitting TRBD2. Germline V gene sequence: CDR1 MGHRA, CDR2 YSYEKL. This CDR3 is built from 17 residues. V lost 4 bases, J lost 7 bases, and 9 bases stayed unmatched. The CDR3 bases are TGCGCCAGCAGCCCAACCGGGACTAGCGGGAAGGACGGGGAGCTGTTTTTT. This sequence encodes CASSPTGTSGKDGELFF.

The V call is TRBV15, the J call TRBJ1-6; no definite D call. V was clipped by 0 bases and J by 6 bases, with 6 bases between them. The CDR3 sequence is 14 residues long. Germline assignment: CDR1 LNHNV and CDR2 YYDKDF (reference sequence). For the CDR3, the DNA is TGTGCCACCAGCAGAGATCGGGGTAATTCACCCCTCCACTTT. Its translation is CATSRDRGNSPLHF. Together with reference TRBV15 and TRBJ1-6, the CDR3 gives the full variable domain: DAMVIQNPRYQVTQFGKPVTLSCSQTLNHNVMYWYQQKSSQAPKLLFHYYDKDFNNEADTPDNFQSRRPNTSFCFLDIRSPGLGDTAMYLCATSRDRGNSPLHFGNGTRLTVT.

This rearrangement joins TRBV2 to TRBJ2-7; possibly TRBD2 for D (6 bases). This CDR3 region has 16 residues. Germline CDR1 is SNHLY and CDR2 is FYNNEI. The V end was cut by 6 bases, the J end by 3 bases, with 21 bases between. Written as DNA, the CDR3 is TGTGCCAGCAGGGAGGGTCACATAACCTACGGCTACGAGCAGTACTTC. This encodes CASREGHITYGYEQYF.

The chain employs TRBV5-4 and TRBJ2-1; D uncertain. Germline values: CDR1 SGHNT, CDR2 YYREEE (reference sequence). Trimming left V 1 base short and J 4 bases short, with 6 bases between. This CDR3 has 13 residues. The CDR3 reads CASSLSYYNEQFF. CDR3 nucleotides: TGTGCCAGCAGCTTGAGCTATTACAATGAGCAGTTCTTC.

The chain links TRBV20-1 to TRBJ2-2; 10 bases line up with TRBD2. Germline V gene lookup returns CDR1 DFQATT and CDR2 SNEGSKA (reference sequence). This CDR3 has 17 amino acids. J lost 1 base, V lost 3 bases, and 8 bases had no gene match. CDR3 sequence (DNA): TGCAGTGCTAGTAGACTAGCGGGCGACCTGAACACCGGGGAGCTGTTTTTT. It translates to CSASRLAGDLNTGELFF.

The V and J genes are TRBV3-1 (or the pseudogene TRBV3-2) and TRBJ1-1; 7 nucleotides match TRBD1. This CDR3 spans 13 amino acids. CDR1 and CDR2 (germline): LGHDT, YNNKEL (reference sequence). The ends lost 4 bases at V and 5 bases at J; junction bases unmatched: 4. DNA for the CDR3: TGTGCCAGCAGCCGACCGACAGGGACTGAAGCTTTCTTT. Its protein product is CASSRPTGTEAFF.